This is a list of T cell receptor beta chains from one sample in a study of beta chain features in type 1 diabetes. Method: immunoSEQ multiplex PCR; TCRdb's copy keeps in-frame clones and lacks some. The sample records 500,000 to 700,000 clones, about 16% being singletons. The sample comprised naive CD4+ T cells from blood. The receptors here all came from a young man in good health. The CDR3 runs from the conserved cysteine through the conserved F or W. D genes are given only for firm matches. Some rows mark clone size as missing; the rest say once, few, many or name a class of expanded clone.

d_call: -; v_call: TRBV28; cdr3_length: 13; clone_size: few; j_call: TRBJ2-5; cdr3_aa: CASSRGIWETQYF; cdr3_nt: TGTGCCAGCAGTAGGGGGATTTGGGAGACCCAGTACTTC
d_call: TRBD1; v_call: TRBV9; cdr3_length: 15; clone_size: -; j_call: TRBJ2-5; cdr3_aa: CASSASGTGVETQYF; cdr3_nt: TGTGCCAGCAGCGCCTCAGGGACAGGGGTCGAGACCCAGTACTTC
d_call: -; v_call: TRBV14; cdr3_length: 14; clone_size: -; j_call: TRBJ2-5; cdr3_aa: CASIGLRDGETQYF; cdr3_nt: TGTGCCAGCATTGGTCTCAGGGATGGTGAGACCCAGTACTTC
d_call: -; v_call: TRBV7-2; cdr3_length: 14; clone_size: few; j_call: TRBJ2-6; cdr3_aa: CASSLDSGANVLTF; cdr3_nt: TGTGCCAGCAGCTTAGACTCTGGGGCCAACGTCCTGACTTTC
d_call: -; v_call: TRBV9; cdr3_length: 15; clone_size: few; j_call: TRBJ2-1; cdr3_aa: CASGGQGSSYNEQFF; cdr3_nt: TGTGCTTCAGGTGGGCAGGGCAGCTCCTACAATGAGCAGTTCTTC
d_call: -; v_call: TRBV7-8; cdr3_length: 11; clone_size: few; j_call: TRBJ2-7; cdr3_aa: CASRTGDEQYF; cdr3_nt: TGTGCCAGCAGGACAGGAGATGAGCAGTACTTC
d_call: TRBD1; v_call: TRBV14; cdr3_length: 17; clone_size: few; j_call: TRBJ2-6; cdr3_aa: CASSQPGQYSGANVLTF; cdr3_nt: TGTGCCAGCAGCCAACCGGGACAGTACTCTGGGGCCAACGTCCTGACTTTC
d_call: -; v_call: TRBV23-1; cdr3_length: 15; clone_size: few; j_call: TRBJ1-4; cdr3_aa: CASLLNQGNNEKLFF; cdr3_nt: TGCGCCAGCCTCCTGAACCAGGGCAATAATGAAAAACTGTTTTTT
d_call: -; v_call: TRBV29-1; cdr3_length: 13; clone_size: few; j_call: TRBJ1-2; cdr3_aa: CSARGGNSYGYTF; cdr3_nt: TGCAGCGCGAGGGGAGGGAATAGCTATGGCTACACCTTC
d_call: -; v_call: TRBV18; cdr3_length: 13; clone_size: -; j_call: TRBJ2-5; cdr3_aa: CASSFGQQETQYF; cdr3_nt: TGTGCCAGCTCATTTGGACAACAAGAGACCCAGTACTTC
d_call: -; v_call: TRBV9; cdr3_length: 14; clone_size: -; j_call: TRBJ2-7; cdr3_aa: CASSTRDTSYEQYF; cdr3_nt: TGTGCCAGCAGCACGAGGGATACCTCCTACGAGCAGTACTTC
d_call: TRBD1; v_call: TRBV5-1; cdr3_length: 14; clone_size: -; j_call: TRBJ2-5; cdr3_aa: CASSRTGLQETQYF; cdr3_nt: TGCGCCAGCAGCAGGACAGGGTTACAAGAGACCCAGTACTTC
d_call: -; v_call: TRBV7-3; cdr3_length: 13; clone_size: -; j_call: TRBJ2-5; cdr3_aa: CASSSGVQETQYF; cdr3_nt: TGTGCCAGCAGCTCCGGGGTTCAAGAGACCCAGTACTTC
d_call: TRBD2; v_call: TRBV4-1; cdr3_length: 16; clone_size: -; j_call: TRBJ2-5; cdr3_aa: CASSYTGLAGAETQYF; cdr3_nt: TGCGCCAGCAGCTATACGGGACTAGCGGGAGCTGAGACCCAGTACTTC
d_call: -; v_call: TRBV5-1; cdr3_length: 14; clone_size: -; j_call: TRBJ2-5; cdr3_aa: CASSLGLQLETQYF; cdr3_nt: TGCGCCAGCAGCTTGGGACTACAGCTGGAGACCCAGTACTTC
d_call: -; v_call: TRBV7-2; cdr3_length: 13; clone_size: few; j_call: TRBJ2-3; cdr3_aa: CASSYRGSDTQYF; cdr3_nt: TGTGCCAGCAGCTATAGGGGCTCAGATACGCAGTATTTT
d_call: -; v_call: TRBV20-1; cdr3_length: 10; clone_size: -; j_call: TRBJ2-3; cdr3_aa: CSALLHTQYF; cdr3_nt: TGCAGTGCTCTCCTTCATACGCAGTATTTT
d_call: TRBD1; v_call: TRBV28; cdr3_length: 14; clone_size: few; j_call: TRBJ1-5; cdr3_aa: CASSFEGGRQPQHF; cdr3_nt: TGTGCCAGCAGTTTTGAAGGGGGCAGACAGCCCCAGCATTTT
d_call: -; v_call: TRBV7-2; cdr3_length: 14; clone_size: -; j_call: TRBJ2-7; cdr3_aa: CASSLGSSFYEQYF; cdr3_nt: TGTGCCAGCAGCTTAGGGTCTAGTTTCTACGAGCAGTACTTC
d_call: -; v_call: TRBV5-1; cdr3_length: 14; clone_size: -; j_call: TRBJ1-2; cdr3_aa: CASSLHRGEGDYTF; cdr3_nt: TGCGCCAGCAGCTTGCATCGTGGAGAGGGAGACTACACCTTC
d_call: TRBD1; v_call: TRBV5-6; cdr3_length: 15; clone_size: -; j_call: TRBJ2-7; cdr3_aa: CASSNRDREVYEQYF; cdr3_nt: TGTGCCAGCAGCAACCGGGACAGGGAAGTCTACGAGCAGTACTTC
d_call: TRBD1; v_call: TRBV6-6; cdr3_length: 13; clone_size: -; j_call: TRBJ1-4; cdr3_aa: CASRQGRDEKLFF; cdr3_nt: TGTGCCAGCAGACAGGGGAGGGATGAAAAACTGTTTTTT
d_call: TRBD2; v_call: TRBV27; cdr3_length: 19; clone_size: few; j_call: TRBJ2-5; cdr3_aa: CASSSLVWTSGNTLQTQYF; cdr3_nt: TGTGCCAGCAGTTCCCTTGTCTGGACTAGCGGGAACACGCTCCAGACCCAGTACTTC
d_call: -; v_call: TRBV19; cdr3_length: 12; clone_size: -; j_call: TRBJ1-5; cdr3_aa: CASSFRDQPQHF; cdr3_nt: TGTGCCAGTAGTTTCCGAGATCAGCCCCAGCATTTT
d_call: -; v_call: TRBV28; cdr3_length: 13; clone_size: -; j_call: TRBJ1-2; cdr3_aa: CASSLPRSGGYTF; cdr3_nt: TGTGCCAGCAGTTTACCCAGGTCGGGTGGCTACACCTTC
d_call: TRBD2; v_call: TRBV5-1; cdr3_length: 15; clone_size: -; j_call: TRBJ2-3; cdr3_aa: CASSLDGTSGTALYF; cdr3_nt: TGCGCCAGCAGCTTGGACGGGACTAGCGGGACGGCGCTGTATTTT